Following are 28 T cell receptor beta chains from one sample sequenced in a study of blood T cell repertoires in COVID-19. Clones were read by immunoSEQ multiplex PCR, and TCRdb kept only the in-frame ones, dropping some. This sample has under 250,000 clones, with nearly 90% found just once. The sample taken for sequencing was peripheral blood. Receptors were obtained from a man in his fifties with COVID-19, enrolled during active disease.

The chain's CDR3 is CAWTLGQQNTEAFF. The CDR3, as DNA: TGTGCCTGGACCCTAGGACAGCAAAACACTGAAGCTTTCTTT. This chain joins TRBV30 and TRBJ1-1, with D possibly matching TRBD1 (6 bases). This CDR3 contains 14 residues. Trimming removed 4 bases at V and 2 bases at J, with 14 bases between. Per the germline V gene, CDR1 is GTSNPN and CDR2 is SVGIG (reference sequence).

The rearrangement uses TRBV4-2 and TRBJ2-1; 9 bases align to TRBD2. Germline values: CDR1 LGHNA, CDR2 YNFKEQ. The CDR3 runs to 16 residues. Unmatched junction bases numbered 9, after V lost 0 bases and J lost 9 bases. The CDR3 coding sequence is TGTGCCAGCAGCCAAGACGTCGGGACTAGCTATAGTGAGCAGTTCTTC. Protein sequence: CASSQDVGTSYSEQFF.

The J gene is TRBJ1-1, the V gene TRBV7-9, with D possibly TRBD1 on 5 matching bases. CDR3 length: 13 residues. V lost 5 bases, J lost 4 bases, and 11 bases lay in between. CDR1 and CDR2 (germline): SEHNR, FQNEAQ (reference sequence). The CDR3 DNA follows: TGTGCCAGCAGCACCGTCCAGGGCACTGAAGCTTTCTTT. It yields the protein CASSTVQGTEAFF. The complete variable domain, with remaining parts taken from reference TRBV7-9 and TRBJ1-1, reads DTGVSQNPRHKITKRGQNVTFRCDPISEHNRLYWYRQTLGQGPEFLTYFQNEAQLEKSRLLSDRFSAERPKGSFSTLEIQRTEQGDSAMYLCASSTVQGTEAFFGQGTRLTVV.

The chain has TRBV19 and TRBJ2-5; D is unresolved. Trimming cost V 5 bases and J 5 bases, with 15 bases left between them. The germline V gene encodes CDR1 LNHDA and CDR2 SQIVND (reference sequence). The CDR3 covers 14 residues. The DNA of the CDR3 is TGTGCCAGTAGTTCGACGACATTACGCGAGACCCAGTACTTC. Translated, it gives CASSSTTLRETQYF.

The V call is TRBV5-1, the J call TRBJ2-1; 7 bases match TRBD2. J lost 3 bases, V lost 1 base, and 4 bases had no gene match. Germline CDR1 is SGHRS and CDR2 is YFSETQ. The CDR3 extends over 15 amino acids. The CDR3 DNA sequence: TGCGCCAGCAGCTTGAGTAGCGGGTTCTACAATGAGCAGTTCTTC. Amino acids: CASSLSSGFYNEQFF.

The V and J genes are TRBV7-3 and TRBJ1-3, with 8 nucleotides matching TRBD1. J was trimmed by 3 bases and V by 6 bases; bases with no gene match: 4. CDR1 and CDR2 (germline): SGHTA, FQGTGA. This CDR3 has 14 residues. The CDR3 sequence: CASSPTGGGNTIYF. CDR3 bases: TGTGCCAGCAGTCCAACAGGGGGTGGAAACACCATATATTTT.

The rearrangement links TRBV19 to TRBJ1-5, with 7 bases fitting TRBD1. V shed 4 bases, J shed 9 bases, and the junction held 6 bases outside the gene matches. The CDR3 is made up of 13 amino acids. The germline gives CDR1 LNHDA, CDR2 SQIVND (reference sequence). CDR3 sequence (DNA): TGTGCCAGTAGTAGGGGACAGCAGCGGCCCCAGCATTTT. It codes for CASSRGQQRPQHF.

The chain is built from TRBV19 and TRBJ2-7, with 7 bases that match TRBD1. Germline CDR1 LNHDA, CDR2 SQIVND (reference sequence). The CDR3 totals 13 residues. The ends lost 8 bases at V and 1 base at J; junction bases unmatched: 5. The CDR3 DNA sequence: TGTGCCAGTGGGACAGAAAAATCCTACGAGCAGTACTTC. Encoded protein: CASGTEKSYEQYF.

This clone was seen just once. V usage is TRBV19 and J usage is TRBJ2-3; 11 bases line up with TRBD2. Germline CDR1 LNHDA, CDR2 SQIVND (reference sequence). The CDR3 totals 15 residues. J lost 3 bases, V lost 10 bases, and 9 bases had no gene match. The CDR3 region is CATSWVAGGTDTQYF. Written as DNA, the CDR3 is TGTGCCACCAGTTGGGTAGCGGGGGGGACAGATACGCAGTATTTT. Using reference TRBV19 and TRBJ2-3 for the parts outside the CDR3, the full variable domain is DGGITQSPKYLFRKEGQNVTLSCEQNLNHDAMYWYRQDPGQGLRLIYYSQIVNDFQKGDIAEGYSVSREKKESFPLTVTSAQKNPTAFYLCATSWVAGGTDTQYFGPGTRLTVL.

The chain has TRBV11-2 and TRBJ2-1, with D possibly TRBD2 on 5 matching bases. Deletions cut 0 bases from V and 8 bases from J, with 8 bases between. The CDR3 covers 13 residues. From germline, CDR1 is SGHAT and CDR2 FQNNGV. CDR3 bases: TGTGCCAGCAGCTTAGATTTGGAGGATGAGCAGTTCTTC. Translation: CASSLDLEDEQFF.

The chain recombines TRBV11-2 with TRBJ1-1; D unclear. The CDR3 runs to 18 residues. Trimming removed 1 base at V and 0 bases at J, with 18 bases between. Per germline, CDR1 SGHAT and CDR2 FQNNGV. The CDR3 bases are TGTGCCAGCAGCTTAGCGGTTTTGGCAGGACTTGTGAACACTGAAGCTTTCTTT. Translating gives CASSLAVLAGLVNTEAFF.

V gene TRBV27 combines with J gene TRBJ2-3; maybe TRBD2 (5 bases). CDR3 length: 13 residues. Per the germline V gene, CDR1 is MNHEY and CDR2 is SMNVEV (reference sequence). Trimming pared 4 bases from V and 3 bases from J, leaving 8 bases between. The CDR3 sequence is CASSSLVTDTQYF. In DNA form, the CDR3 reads TGTGCCAGCAGTTCACTAGTTACAGATACGCAGTATTTT.

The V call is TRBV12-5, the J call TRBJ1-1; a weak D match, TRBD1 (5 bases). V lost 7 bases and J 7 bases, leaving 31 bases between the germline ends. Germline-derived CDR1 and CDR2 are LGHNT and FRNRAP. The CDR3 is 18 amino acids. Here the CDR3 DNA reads TGTGCTAGTGCTCCTCCGCGAAGGGGACTCATGTTAAGGGATGAAGCTTTCTTT. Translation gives CASAPPRRGLMLRDEAFF.

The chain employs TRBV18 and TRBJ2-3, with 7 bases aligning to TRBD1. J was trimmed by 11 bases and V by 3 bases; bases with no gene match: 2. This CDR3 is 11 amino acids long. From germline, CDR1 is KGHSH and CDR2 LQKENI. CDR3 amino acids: CASSPGQRQYF. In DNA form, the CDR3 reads TGTGCCAGCTCACCGGGACAGCGGCAGTATTTT.

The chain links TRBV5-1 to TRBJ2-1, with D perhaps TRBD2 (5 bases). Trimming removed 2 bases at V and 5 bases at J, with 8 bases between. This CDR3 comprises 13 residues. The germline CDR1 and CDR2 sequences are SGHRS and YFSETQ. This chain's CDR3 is CASSFVGDNEQFF. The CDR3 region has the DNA TGCGCCAGCAGCTTTGTGGGAGACAATGAGCAGTTCTTC.

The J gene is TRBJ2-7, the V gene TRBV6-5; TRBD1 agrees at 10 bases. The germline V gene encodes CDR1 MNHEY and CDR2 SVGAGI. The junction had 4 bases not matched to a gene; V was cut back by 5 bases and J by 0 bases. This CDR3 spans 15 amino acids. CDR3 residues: CASSKGQGSSYEQYF. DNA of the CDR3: TGTGCCAGCAGTAAGGGACAGGGGAGCTCCTACGAGCAGTACTTC.

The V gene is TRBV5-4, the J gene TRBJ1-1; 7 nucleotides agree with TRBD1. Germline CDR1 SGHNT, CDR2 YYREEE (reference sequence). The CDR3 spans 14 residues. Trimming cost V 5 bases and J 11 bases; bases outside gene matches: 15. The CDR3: CASRRDREYGSAFF. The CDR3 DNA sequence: TGTGCCAGCAGGCGAGACAGGGAGTACGGGTCGGCTTTCTTT.

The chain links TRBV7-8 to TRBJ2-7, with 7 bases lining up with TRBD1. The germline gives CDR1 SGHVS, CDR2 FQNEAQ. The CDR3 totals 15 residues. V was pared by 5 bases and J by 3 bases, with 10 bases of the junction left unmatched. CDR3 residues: CASSALTGTDYEQYF. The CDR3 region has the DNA TGTGCCAGCAGCGCCTTGACAGGGACCGACTACGAGCAGTACTTC. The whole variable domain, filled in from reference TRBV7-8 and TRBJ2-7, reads GAGVSQSPRYKVAKRGQDVALRCDPISGHVSLFWYQQALGQGPEFLTYFQNEAQLDKSGLPSDRFFAERPEGSVSTLKIQRTQQEDSAVYLCASSALTGTDYEQYFGPGTRLTVT.

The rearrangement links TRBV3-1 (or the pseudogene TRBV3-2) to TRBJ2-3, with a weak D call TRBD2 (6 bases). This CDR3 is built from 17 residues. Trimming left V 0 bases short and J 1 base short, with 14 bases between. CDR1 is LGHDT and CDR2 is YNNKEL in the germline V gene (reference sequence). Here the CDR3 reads CASSQEAGGAGTDTQYF. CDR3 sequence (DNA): TGTGCCAGCAGCCAAGAGGCAGGCGGGGCTGGCACAGATACGCAGTATTTT.

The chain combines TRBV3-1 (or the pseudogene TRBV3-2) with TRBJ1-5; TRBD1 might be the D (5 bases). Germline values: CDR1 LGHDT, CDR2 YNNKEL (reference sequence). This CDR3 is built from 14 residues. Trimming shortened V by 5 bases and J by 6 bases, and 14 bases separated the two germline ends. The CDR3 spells CASSDPGQGQPQHF. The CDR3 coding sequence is TGTGCCAGCAGCGACCCAGGGCAGGGTCAGCCCCAGCATTTT.

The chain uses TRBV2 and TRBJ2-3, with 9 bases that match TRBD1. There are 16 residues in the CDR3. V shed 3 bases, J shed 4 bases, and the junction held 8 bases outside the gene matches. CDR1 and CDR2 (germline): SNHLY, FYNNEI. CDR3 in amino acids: CASSDYRGRYADTQYF. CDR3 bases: TGTGCCAGCAGTGATTACAGGGGGCGATATGCAGATACGCAGTATTTT.

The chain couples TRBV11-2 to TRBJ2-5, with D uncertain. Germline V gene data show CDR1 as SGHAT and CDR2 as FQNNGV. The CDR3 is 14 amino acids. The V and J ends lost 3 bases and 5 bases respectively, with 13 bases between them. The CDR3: CASSFGYSGETQYF. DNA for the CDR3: TGTGCCAGCAGCTTCGGCTACTCCGGGGAGACCCAGTACTTC.

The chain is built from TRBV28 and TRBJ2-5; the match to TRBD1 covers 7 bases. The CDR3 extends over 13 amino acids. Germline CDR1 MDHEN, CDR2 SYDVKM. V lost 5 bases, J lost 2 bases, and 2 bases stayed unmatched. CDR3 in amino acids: CASSGTDQETQYF. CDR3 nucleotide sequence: TGTGCCAGCAGTGGGACAGATCAAGAGACCCAGTACTTC.

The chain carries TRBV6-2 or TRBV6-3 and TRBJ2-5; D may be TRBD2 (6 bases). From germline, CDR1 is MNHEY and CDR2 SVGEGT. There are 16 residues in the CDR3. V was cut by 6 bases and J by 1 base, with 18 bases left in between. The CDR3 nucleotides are TGTGCCAGCAGCCAAGGCCCGGGACTCGTCCAAGAGACCCAGTACTTC. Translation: CASSQGPGLVQETQYF.

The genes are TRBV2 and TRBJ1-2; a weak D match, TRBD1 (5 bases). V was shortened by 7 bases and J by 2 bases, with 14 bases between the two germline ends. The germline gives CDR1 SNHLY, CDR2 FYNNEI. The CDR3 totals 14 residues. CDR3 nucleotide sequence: TGTGCCAGCATTCGCGGGGGGAGGAACTATGGCTACACCTTC. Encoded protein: CASIRGGRNYGYTF.

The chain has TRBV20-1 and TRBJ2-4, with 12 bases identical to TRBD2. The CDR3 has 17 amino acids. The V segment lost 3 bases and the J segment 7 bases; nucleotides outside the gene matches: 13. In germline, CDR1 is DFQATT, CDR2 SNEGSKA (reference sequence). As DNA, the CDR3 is TGCAGTGCTAGTCTAGCGGGAGGGACAATAAATTCGAACATTCAGTACTTC. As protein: CSASLAGGTINSNIQYF.

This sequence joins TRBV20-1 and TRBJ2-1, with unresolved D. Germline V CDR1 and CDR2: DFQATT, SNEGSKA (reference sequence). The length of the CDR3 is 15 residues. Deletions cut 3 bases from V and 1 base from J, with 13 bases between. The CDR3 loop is CSASDLRKSYNEQFF. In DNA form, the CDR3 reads TGCAGTGCTAGTGATCTGCGCAAATCCTACAATGAGCAGTTCTTC.

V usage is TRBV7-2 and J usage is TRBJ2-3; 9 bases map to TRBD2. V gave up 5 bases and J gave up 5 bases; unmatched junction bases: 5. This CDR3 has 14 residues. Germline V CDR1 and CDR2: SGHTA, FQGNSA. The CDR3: CASSRGGAGDTQYF. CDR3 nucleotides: TGTGCCAGCAGCCGCGGGGGGGCCGGAGATACGCAGTATTTT.